The present TCR beta chain was sequenced within a study of CD8 T cell repertoires and HIV-1 epitope variants. Sequencing was performed with immunoSEQ multiplex PCR; in TCRdb, only in-frame clones are kept and a portion is missing. The sample carries about 4,800 clones, around 70% recorded once. This clone was picked up a small number of times. The antigen is not known. Sample: cultured CD8+ T cells derived from PBMCs. The sequence was obtained from a male donor with HIV.

CDR3 sequence reads: CASSSSSYNEQFF. The CDR3 DNA is TGCGCCAGCAGCTCCAGCTCCTACAATGAGCAGTTCTTC. The chain joins TRBV5-1 to TRBJ2-1; D gene ambiguous. The CDR3 consists of 13 residues. Per the germline V gene, CDR1 is SGHRS and CDR2 is YFSETQ. Trimming stripped 3 bases from V and 0 bases from J, with 4 bases between. The full variable domain, in which reference TRBV5-1 and TRBJ2-1 provide the parts outside the CDR3, is KAGVTQTPRYLIKTRGQQVTLSCSPISGHRSVSWYQQTPGQGLQFLFEYFSETQRNKGNFPGRFSGRQFSNSRSEMNVSTLELGDSALYLCASSSSSYNEQFFGPGTRLTVL.